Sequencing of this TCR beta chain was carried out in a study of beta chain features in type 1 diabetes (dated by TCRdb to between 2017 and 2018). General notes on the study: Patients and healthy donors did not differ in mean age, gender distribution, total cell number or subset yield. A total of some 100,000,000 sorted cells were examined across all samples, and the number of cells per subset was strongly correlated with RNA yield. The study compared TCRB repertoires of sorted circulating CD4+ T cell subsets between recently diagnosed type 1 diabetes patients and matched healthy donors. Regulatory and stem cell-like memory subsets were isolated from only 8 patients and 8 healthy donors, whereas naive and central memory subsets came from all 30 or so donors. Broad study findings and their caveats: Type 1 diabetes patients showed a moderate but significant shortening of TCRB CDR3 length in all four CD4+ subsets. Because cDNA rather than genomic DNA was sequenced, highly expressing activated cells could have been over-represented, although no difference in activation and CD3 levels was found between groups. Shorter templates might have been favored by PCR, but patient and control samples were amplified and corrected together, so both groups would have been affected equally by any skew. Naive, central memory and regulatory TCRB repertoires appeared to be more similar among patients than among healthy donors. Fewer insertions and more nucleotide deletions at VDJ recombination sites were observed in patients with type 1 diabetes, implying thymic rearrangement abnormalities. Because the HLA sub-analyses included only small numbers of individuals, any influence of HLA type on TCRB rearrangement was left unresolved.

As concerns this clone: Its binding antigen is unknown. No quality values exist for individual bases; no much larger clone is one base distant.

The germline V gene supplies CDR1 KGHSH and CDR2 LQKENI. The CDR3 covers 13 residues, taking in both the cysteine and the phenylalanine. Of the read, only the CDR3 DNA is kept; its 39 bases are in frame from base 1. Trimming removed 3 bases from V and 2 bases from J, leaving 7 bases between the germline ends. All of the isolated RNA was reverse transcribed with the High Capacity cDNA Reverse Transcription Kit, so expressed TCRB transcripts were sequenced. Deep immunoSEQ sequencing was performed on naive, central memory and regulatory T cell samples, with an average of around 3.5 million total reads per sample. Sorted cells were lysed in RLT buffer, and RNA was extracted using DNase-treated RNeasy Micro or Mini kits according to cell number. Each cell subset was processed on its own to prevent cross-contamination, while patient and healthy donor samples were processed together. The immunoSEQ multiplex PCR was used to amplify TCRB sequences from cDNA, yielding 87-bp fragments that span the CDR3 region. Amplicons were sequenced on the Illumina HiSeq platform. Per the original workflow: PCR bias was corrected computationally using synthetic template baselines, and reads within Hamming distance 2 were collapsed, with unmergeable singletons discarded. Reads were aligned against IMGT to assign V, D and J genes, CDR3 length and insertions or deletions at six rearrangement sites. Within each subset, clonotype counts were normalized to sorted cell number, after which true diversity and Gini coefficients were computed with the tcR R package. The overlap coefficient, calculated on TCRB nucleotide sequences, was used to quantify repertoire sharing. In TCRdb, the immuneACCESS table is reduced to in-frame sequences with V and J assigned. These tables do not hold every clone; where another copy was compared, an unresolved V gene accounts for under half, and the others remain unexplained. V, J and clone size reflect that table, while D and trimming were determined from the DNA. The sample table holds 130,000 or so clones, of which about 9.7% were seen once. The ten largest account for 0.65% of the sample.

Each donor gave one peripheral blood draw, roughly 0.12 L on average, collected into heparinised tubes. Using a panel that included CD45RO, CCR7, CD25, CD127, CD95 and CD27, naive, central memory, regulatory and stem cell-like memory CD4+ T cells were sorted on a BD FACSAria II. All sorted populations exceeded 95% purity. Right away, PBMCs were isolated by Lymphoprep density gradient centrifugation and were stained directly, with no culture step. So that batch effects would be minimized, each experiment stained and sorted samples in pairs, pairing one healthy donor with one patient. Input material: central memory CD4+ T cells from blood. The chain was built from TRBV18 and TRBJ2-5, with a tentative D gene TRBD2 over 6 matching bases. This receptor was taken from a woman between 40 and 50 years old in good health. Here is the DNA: TGTGCCAGCTCACCGGCGGGACAAGAGACCCAGTACTTC. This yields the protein CASSPAGQETQYF.